The rows below give T cell receptor beta chains drawn from one sample of a study of blood T cell repertoires in COVID-19. Only in-frame clones appear in the TCRdb table, and some are missing; sequencing was by immunoSEQ multiplex PCR. The data hold 300,000 or so clones, with approximately 85% observed a single time. The sample comprised peripheral blood. The receptor set was obtained from a woman between 45 and 60 years old with acute or convalescent COVID-19. The CDR3 runs from the conserved cysteine through the conserved F or W. Each record gives: J gene, clone size, CDR3 length, V gene, D gene, CDR3 DNA, CDR3 protein. D genes are given only for firm matches. Part of the rows lack a size; the others show once, few, many or a class for expanded clones.

TRBJ1-2 - 16 TRBV6-6 - TGTGCCAGCAGTTACTCTGCGCAGCCGGGAAGGCATGGCTACACCTTC CASSYSAQPGRHGYTF
TRBJ2-1 - 9 TRBV3-1/TRBV3-2 - TGTGCCAGCGGAGATGAGCAGTTCTTC CASGDEQFF
TRBJ2-1 - 11 TRBV20-1 - TGCAGTGGTTCGCAGTACAATGAGCAGTTCTTC CSGSQYNEQFF
TRBJ1-5 - 15 TRBV3-1/TRBV3-2 - TGTGCCAGCAGCCCCCTCTACGGTAGCAATCAGCCCCAGCATTTT CASSPLYGSNQPQHF
TRBJ2-3 - 16 TRBV5-1 TRBD2 TGCGCCAGCAGCCCCGGACTAGCGTCTAGCACAGATACGCAGTATTTT CASSPGLASSTDTQYF
TRBJ1-6 few 15 TRBV20-1 TRBD1 TGCAGTGCTAGTCCGGTAACAGGGGACGATTCACCCCTCCACTTT CSASPVTGDDSPLHF
TRBJ2-1 - 15 TRBV3-1/TRBV3-2 TRBD2 TGTGCCAGCAGCCTAATAGCGGGAGTATCAAATGAGCAGTTCTTC CASSLIAGVSNEQFF
TRBJ1-3 - 15 TRBV3-1/TRBV3-2 - TGTGCCAGCAGCCCCTCAGCGGGGAACGGAAACACCATATATTTT CASSPSAGNGNTIYF
TRBJ1-2 - 16 TRBV7-2 TRBD1 TGTGCCAGCAGCTTAGATTCAGGGGGCATTAACTATGGCTACACCTTC CASSLDSGGINYGYTF
TRBJ1-4 - 15 TRBV28 TRBD1 TGTGCCAGCAGTACCCGACAGGGGGCAGGAGAAAAACTGTTTTTT CASSTRQGAGEKLFF
TRBJ2-1 - 13 TRBV3-1/TRBV3-2 - TGTGCCAGCAGCCAAGTAGAAAACAATGAGCAGTTCTTC CASSQVENNEQFF
TRBJ2-5 - 16 TRBV15 TRBD2 TGTGCCACCAGCAGAGGCCTGACTAGCGGGCAAGAGACCCAGTACTTC CATSRGLTSGQETQYF
TRBJ2-5 - 16 TRBV5-1 - TGCGCCAGCAGCTTGGCCCAGCGTCAGACGACAGAGACCCAGTACTTC CASSLAQRQTTETQYF
TRBJ2-7 - 13 TRBV19 TRBD1 TGTGCCAGTAGTACGGACAGGTTCTACGAGCAGTACTTC CASSTDRFYEQYF
TRBJ2-7 once 16 TRBV5-6 TRBD2 TGTGCCAGCCGTGTCTTTGGGACTAGTAGTTCGGGTGAGCAGTACTTC CASRVFGTSSSGEQYF
TRBJ2-6 - 18 TRBV9 - TGTGCCAGCAGCGTAGGGAGGGTCTTTAACTCTGGGGCCAACGTCCTGACTTTC CASSVGRVFNSGANVLTF
TRBJ2-3 - 16 TRBV28 TRBD1 TGTGCCAGCAGTCCCCGAACAGGGGGCGAGGCAGATACGCAGTATTTT CASSPRTGGEADTQYF
TRBJ1-5 - 15 TRBV28 TRBD1 TGTGCCAGCAGTTTTAGTACAGGGGGGAATCAGCCCCAGCATTTT CASSFSTGGNQPQHF
TRBJ2-1 - 16 TRBV30 TRBD2 TGTGCCTGGGCCATTGGGACTAGCGTACCCTACAATGAGCAGTTCTTC CAWAIGTSVPYNEQFF
TRBJ2-7 - 15 TRBV7-9 TRBD1 TGTGCCAGCAGCGCGGTGGGACAGCCCCTTTACGAGCAGTACTTC CASSAVGQPLYEQYF
TRBJ2-2 few 18 TRBV13 TRBD2 TGTGCCAGCAGCCCAGGCCCCCTTAGCGGGGGCAACACCGGGGAGCTGTTTTTT CASSPGPLSGGNTGELFF
TRBJ2-7 - 14 TRBV2 TRBD2 TGTGCCAGAAGGAAGGGACTAGGGAACGGCGAGCAGTACTTC CARRKGLGNGEQYF
TRBJ1-2 - 11 TRBV20-1 - TGCAGTGCTAAGGGAGAGTATGGCTACACCTTC CSAKGEYGYTF
TRBJ2-2 - 15 TRBV5-6 TRBD1 TGTGCCAGCAGCACCGACAGGGCCTTCACCGGGGAGCTGTTTTTT CASSTDRAFTGELFF
TRBJ2-3 - 16 TRBV7-3 TRBD2 TGTGCCAGCAGCACCCAGGGACTAGCGGGGGGAGATACGCAGTATTTT CASSTQGLAGGDTQYF
TRBJ1-2 once 16 TRBV6-5 TRBD1 TGTGCCAGCAGTTTTCACCGGGACAGGGGCCCCTATGGCTACACCTTC CASSFHRDRGPYGYTF
TRBJ2-5 - 17 TRBV6-2/TRBV6-3 TRBD2 TGTGCCAGCAGCTCTCTGGGTAGCGGGAGGCTGAAAGAGACCCAGTACTTC CASSSLGSGRLKETQYF
TRBJ1-1 - 17 TRBV7-3 TRBD1 TGTGCCAGCAGCTTAATGGTCAGGACAGGGGCCGGTACTGAAGCTTTCTTT CASSLMVRTGAGTEAFF
TRBJ1-1 - 13 TRBV18 - TGTGCCAGCTCACCGCAGGGATCCACTGAAGCTTTCTTT CASSPQGSTEAFF
TRBJ2-3 - 14 TRBV4-1 TRBD2 TGCGCCAGCAGCCCGGGACTAGCTCCAGATACGCAGTATTTT CASSPGLAPDTQYF
TRBJ1-5 - 16 TRBV19 - TGTGCCAGTAGTATAGGGGCAGGTTTTGGCAATCAGCCCCAGCATTTT CASSIGAGFGNQPQHF
TRBJ2-1 - 16 TRBV30 TRBD2 TGTGCCTGGACCCGGACTAGCGGGAGGTGGGTCGGTGAGCAGTTCTTC CAWTRTSGRWVGEQFF
TRBJ2-1 - 13 TRBV5-1 - TGCGCCAGCAGCTTGGATGTGCTAGGTGAGCAGTTCTTC CASSLDVLGEQFF
TRBJ2-5 - 14 TRBV7-3 TRBD1 TGTGCCAGCAGCTTAGGACAGGGAGCAAAGACCCAGTACTTC CASSLGQGAKTQYF
TRBJ1-4 - 14 TRBV3-1/TRBV3-2 TRBD1 TGTGCCAGCAGCCAAGGACAGGGTAGTGAAAAACTGTTTTTT CASSQGQGSEKLFF
TRBJ1-4 - 15 TRBV24-1 TRBD1 TGTGCCACCAGTGAAACCGGGACAGGGAAGGAAAAACTGTTTTTT CATSETGTGKEKLFF
TRBJ1-5 - 15 TRBV30 - TGTGCCTGGAGTGGACCGGGTCAACTAGATCGGCCCCAGCATTTT CAWSGPGQLDRPQHF
TRBJ1-1 - 14 TRBV19 TRBD1 TGTGCCAGTAGTATGATTGACAGGGGAACTGAAGCTTTCTTT CASSMIDRGTEAFF
TRBJ2-7 - 15 TRBV6-5 - TGTGCCAGCAGTTACTCGTGGTCGGTCCCGGGGGAGCAGTACTTC CASSYSWSVPGEQYF
TRBJ2-1 once 14 TRBV11-3 TRBD1 TGTGCCAGCAGCTTAGAAGGGGGCGACAGTGAGCAGTTCTTC CASSLEGGDSEQFF
TRBJ1-5 - 14 TRBV28 - TGTGCCAGCAGTTTAGGGGGCGGAGATTGGCCCCAGCATTTT CASSLGGGDWPQHF
TRBJ2-5 - 12 TRBV11-3 - TGTGCCAGCAGCTTAGATCGAGAGACCCAGTACTTC CASSLDRETQYF
TRBJ2-1 - 13 TRBV7-2 TRBD1 TGTGCCAGCAGCTGGGACAGGGGGAGTGAGCAGTTCTTC CASSWDRGSEQFF
TRBJ1-1 - 11 TRBV5-4 - TGTGCCAGCAGCTTGTATACAGAAGCTTTCTTT CASSLYTEAFF
TRBJ2-1 - 12 TRBV30 TRBD1 TGTGCCTGGAGTGGACAGGGGCTCGAGCAGTTCTTC CAWSGQGLEQFF
TRBJ2-1 - 16 TRBV11-2 TRBD2 TGTGCCAGCAGCTTAGCGGCTAGCGGGAGTCCCCATGAGCAGTTCTTC CASSLAASGSPHEQFF
TRBJ1-2 - 14 TRBV5-1 - TGCGCCAGCAGCCCCCCCGGGGACTTCCAAGGCTACACCTTC CASSPPGDFQGYTF
TRBJ2-5 few 16 TRBV7-2 TRBD2 TGTGCCAGCAGCTTAGCGGGGACTAGCGGGCAAGAGACCCAGTACTTC CASSLAGTSGQETQYF
TRBJ2-5 - 14 TRBV19 - TGTGCCAGTAGTATAGTCGGGGGTGCGGAGACCCAGTACTTC CASSIVGGAETQYF
TRBJ1-3 once 13 TRBV10-2 - TGCGCCAGCGCCAGGGGACAAGGAAACACCATATATTTT CASARGQGNTIYF
TRBJ2-3 - 14 TRBV24-1 - TGTGCCACCAGTGACCGTTACAGGGCAGATACGCAGTATTTT CATSDRYRADTQYF
TRBJ1-6 - 15 TRBV6-1 - TGTGCCAGCAGTGAAGGAGGGAGAGATAATTCACCCCTCCACTTT CASSEGGRDNSPLHF
TRBJ2-5 - 15 TRBV5-1 TRBD1 TGCGCCAGCTGCCCACAGGGGACAGAGGAGGAGACCCAGTACTTC CASCPQGTEEETQYF
TRBJ1-2 - 13 TRBV18 - TGTGCCAGCTCACCACCCTTCGGTTATGGCTACACCTTC CASSPPFGYGYTF